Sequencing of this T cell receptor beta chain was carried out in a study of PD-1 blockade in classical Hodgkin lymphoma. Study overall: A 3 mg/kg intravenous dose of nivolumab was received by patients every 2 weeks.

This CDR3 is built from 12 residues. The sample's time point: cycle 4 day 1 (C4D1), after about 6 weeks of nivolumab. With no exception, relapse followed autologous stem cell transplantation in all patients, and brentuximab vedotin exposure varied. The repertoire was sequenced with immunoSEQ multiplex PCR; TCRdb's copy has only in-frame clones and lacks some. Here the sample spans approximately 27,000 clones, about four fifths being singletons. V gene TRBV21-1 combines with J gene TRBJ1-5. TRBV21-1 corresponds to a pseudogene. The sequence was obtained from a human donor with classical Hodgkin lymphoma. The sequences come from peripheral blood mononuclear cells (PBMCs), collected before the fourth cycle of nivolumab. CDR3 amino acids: CASSNSNQPQHF. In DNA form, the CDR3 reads TGTGCCAGCAGCAACAGCAATCAGCCCCAGCATTTT.